This T cell receptor (beta chain) was captured in a study of T cells in Graves' hyperthyroidism and ophthalmopathy. A patient was excluded if there was uncontrolled infection, other autoimmune disease, pregnancy or lactation. It was RNA transcripts that yielded the amplified TCR beta CDR3 regions. HTBI primers were the set used in a first-round RT-PCR of the TCR CDR3. A single record per CDR3 protein comes from TCRdb applying MiXCR to the multiplex PCR reads. The sample lists around 190,000 distinct CDR3 sequences, roughly a sixth occurring once. Sequences were obtained from blood. The receptor comes from a woman in her 50s with Graves' hyperthyroidism.

For the CDR3, the DNA is TGTGCCAGCAGTGAAGAGACTAGCACAGATACGCAGTATTTT. As protein: CASSEETSTDTQYF. The rearrangement uses TRBV27 and TRBJ2-3, with no clear D. The V gene's germline CDR1 is MNHEY and CDR2 SMNVEV (reference sequence). The CDR3 is 14 residues long. Trimming shortened V by 5 bases and J by 0 bases, and 9 bases separated the two germline ends.